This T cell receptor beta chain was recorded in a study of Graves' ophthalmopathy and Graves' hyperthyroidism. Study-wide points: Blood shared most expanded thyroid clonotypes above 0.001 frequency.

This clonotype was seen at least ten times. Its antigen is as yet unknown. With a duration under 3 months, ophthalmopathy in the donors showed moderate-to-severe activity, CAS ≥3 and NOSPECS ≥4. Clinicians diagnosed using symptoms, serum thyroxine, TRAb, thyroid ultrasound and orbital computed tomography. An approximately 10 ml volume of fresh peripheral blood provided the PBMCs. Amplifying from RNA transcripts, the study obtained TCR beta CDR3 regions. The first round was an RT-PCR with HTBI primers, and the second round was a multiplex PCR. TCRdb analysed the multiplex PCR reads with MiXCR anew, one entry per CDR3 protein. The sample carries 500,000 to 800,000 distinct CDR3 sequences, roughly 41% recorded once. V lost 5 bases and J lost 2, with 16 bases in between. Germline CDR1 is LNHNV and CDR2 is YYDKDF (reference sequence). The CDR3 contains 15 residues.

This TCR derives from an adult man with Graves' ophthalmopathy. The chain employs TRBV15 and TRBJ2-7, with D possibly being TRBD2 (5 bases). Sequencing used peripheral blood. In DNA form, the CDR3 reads TGTGCCACCAGCCCCCCGGGAAGGGTCCCCTACGAGCAGTACTTC. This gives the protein CATSPPGRVPYEQYF.